Below, 24 T cell receptor beta chains from the same sample are listed, as sequenced in a study of long-term antiretroviral therapy in people with HIV. Researchers report immunoSEQ v3.0 was run at survey level. TCRdb's table, derived via immunoSEQ multiplex PCR, lists solely in-frame clones and lacks some. The sample shows 20,000 to 25,000 clones, approximately 95% of them seen only once. The starting material was unsorted PBMCs, obtained 7.6 years after starting antiretroviral therapy. The receptor source for this set is a woman aged 40 to 50 with HIV.

J is TRBJ2-7 and V is TRBV6-5, with TRBD1 matching over 9 bases. The germline CDR1 and CDR2 sequences are MNHEY and SVGAGI. Trimming took 6 bases from V and 4 from J; bases not matched to a gene: 4. This CDR3 is 13 amino acids long. CDR3 nucleotides: TGTGCCAGCAGGTGGGACAGGGTTTACGAGCAGTACTTC. Its protein product is CASRWDRVYEQYF.

This sequence joins TRBV18 and TRBJ2-1, with 8 bases matching TRBD2. The J segment lost 3 bases and the V segment lost 3 bases, leaving 10 bases of the junction unmatched. Germline V gives CDR1 KGHSH, CDR2 LQKENI. CDR3 length equals 17 residues. The CDR3 coding sequence is TGTGCCAGCTCACCCCCTTCGATAGCGGGATACTACAATGAGCAGTTCTTC. It yields the protein CASSPPSIAGYYNEQFF.

The chain links TRBV4-3 to TRBJ2-3, with D perhaps TRBD1 or TRBD2 (5 bases each). V was cut by 3 bases and J by 7 bases, with 17 bases left in between. This CDR3 comprises 15 residues. The germline gives CDR1 LGHNA, CDR2 YSLEER. Written as DNA, the CDR3 is TGCGCCAGCAGCCAGGGGGTATCGATACGATATACGCAGTATTTT. Its protein is CASSQGVSIRYTQYF.

This chain joins TRBV10-3 and TRBJ1-1; maybe TRBD1 (5 bases). Per the germline V gene, CDR1 is ENHRY and CDR2 is SYGVKD. CDR3 length: 16 residues. V gave up 6 bases and J gave up 1 base, with 18 bases separating them. CDR3 loop: CAIRTGLQEGNTEAFF. CDR3 DNA: TGTGCCATCAGGACGGGACTCCAGGAAGGGAACACTGAAGCTTTCTTT.

The chain is built from TRBV7-8 and TRBJ1-1; 8 bases are a match to TRBD1. Trimming removed 6 bases from V and 6 bases from J; junction bases left unmatched: 6. There are 13 residues in the CDR3. The germline V gene has CDR1 SGHVS and CDR2 FQNEAQ. CDR3 nucleotides: TGTGCCAGCAGTCAGACAGGGGACGCTGAAGCTTTCTTT. It encodes CASSQTGDAEAFF.

The J gene is TRBJ1-2, the V gene TRBV4-3; TRBD1 matches 10 bases. V was pared by 3 bases and J by 3 bases, with 7 bases of the junction left unmatched. Germline V gene sequence: CDR1 LGHNA, CDR2 YSLEER. The CDR3 totals 16 residues. CDR3 residues: CASSHQTGGRHYGYTF. The DNA of the CDR3 is TGCGCCAGCAGCCACCAGACAGGGGGCCGTCACTATGGCTACACCTTC.

The chain uses TRBV6-4 and TRBJ2-3; TRBD2 is a possible D gene (6 bases). Germline assignment: CDR1 MRHNA and CDR2 SNTAGT. Between the trimmed V and J ends, which lost 5 bases and 0 bases, there was a span of 12 bases. CDR3 length: 15 amino acids. In DNA, the CDR3 is TGTGCCAGCAGTTCCATGGCGGGGAGCACAGATACGCAGTATTTT. Translated, it gives CASSSMAGSTDTQYF.

To note about this clone: Germline is not matched at one junction end, which may reflect a read error. The genes are TRBV6-5 and TRBJ1-2; D is unresolved. The CDR3 spans 14 residues. CDR1 is MNHEY, CDR2 SVGAGI, per germline. The CDR3, as DNA: TGTGCCAGCAGTAAAGTAACGCCGACCCCACGAGCTGCCTTC. Its translation: CASSKVTPTPRAAF.

The chain links TRBV6-6 to TRBJ2-5, with TRBD1 as a possible D gene (6 bases). The length of the CDR3 is 13 residues. Germline V gene data show CDR1 as MNHNY and CDR2 as SVGAGI (reference sequence). The V gene lost 4 bases and the J gene lost 5 bases, with 11 bases spanning the gap. CDR3 region: CASSFRGQETQYF. Written as DNA, the CDR3 is TGTGCCAGCAGTTTCAGGGGTCAGGAGACCCAGTACTTC.

This clone was counted once. The chain employs TRBV7-2 and TRBJ2-6; D might be TRBD1 or TRBD2, each matching 6 bases. Trimming cost V 7 bases and J 0 bases, with 16 bases left between them. Germline CDR1 SGHTA, CDR2 FQGNSA. The CDR3 length is 17 residues. CDR3 bases: TGTGCCAGCACTCTATCAAGGGGGGACTCTGGGGCCAACGTCCTGACTTTC. Its translation is CASTLSRGDSGANVLTF.

CDR3: CASSQDWGVGSGNTIYF. The CDR3 bases are TGCGCCAGCAGCCAAGATTGGGGGGTTGGCTCTGGAAACACCATATATTTT. This chain joins TRBV4-1 and TRBJ1-3; possible D gene TRBD1, 5 bases. Germline assignment: CDR1 MGHRA and CDR2 YSYEKL. This CDR3 region has 17 residues. V was shortened by 0 bases and J by 0 bases, with 12 bases between the two germline ends.

The genes are TRBV19 and TRBJ1-4, with TRBD1 matching 7 bases. Germline CDR1 is LNHDA and CDR2 is SQIVND (reference sequence). This CDR3 has 17 amino acids. Losses at the gene ends were 3 bases for V and 5 bases for J; bases not matched to a gene: 12. CDR3 nucleotide sequence: TGTGCCAGTAGTATCCCCAGGGGGGCACAGGGGAATGAAAAACTGTTTTTT. Translation gives CASSIPRGAQGNEKLFF. The full variable domain, with the rest looked up from reference TRBV19 and TRBJ1-4, is DGGITQSPKYLFRKEGQNVTLSCEQNLNHDAMYWYRQDPGQGLRLIYYSQIVNDFQKGDIAEGYSVSREKKESFPLTVTSAQKNPTAFYLCASSIPRGAQGNEKLFFGSGTQLSVL.

The V and J genes are TRBV6-5 and TRBJ2-2; 8 nucleotides match TRBD2. CDR3 length equals 13 residues. The V gene end was trimmed by 6 bases and the J gene end by 3 bases; junction bases not matched to a gene: 0. CDR1 MNHEY and CDR2 SVGAGI come from the germline V gene. The CDR3: CASRGLDTGELFF. The CDR3 DNA is TGTGCCAGCAGGGGACTAGACACCGGGGAGCTGTTTTTT.

The chain recombines TRBV7-2 with TRBJ2-5; the match to TRBD2 covers 11 bases. This CDR3 region has 16 residues. After removal of 6 bases from V and 5 bases from J, the junction contained 11 bases not matched to a gene. The V gene's germline CDR1 is SGHTA and CDR2 FQGNSA. The CDR3 DNA is TGTGCCAGCAGTTATAGCGGGGGGGCATCAGGGGAGACCCAGTACTTC. Translating it yields CASSYSGGASGETQYF. Filled out from reference TRBV7-2 and TRBJ2-5, the complete variable domain reads GAGVSQSPSNKVTEKGKDVELRCDPISGHTALYWYRQSLGQGLEFLIYFQGNSAPDKSGLPSDRFSAERTGGSVSTLTIQRTQQEDSAVYLCASSYSGGASGETQYFGPGTRLLVL.

This sequence joins TRBV7-2 and TRBJ2-7, with D perhaps matching TRBD1 (6 bases). The V and J ends lost 1 base and 9 bases respectively, with 10 bases between them. The CDR3 contains 12 residues. The germline gives CDR1 SGHTA, CDR2 FQGNSA. The CDR3 DNA is TGTGCCAGCAGCTTAGGGGACATCAGGCAGTACTTC. Translation: CASSLGDIRQYF.

This chain links TRBV2 with TRBJ1-1, with no clear D. CDR1 is SNHLY, CDR2 FYNNEI, per germline. Trimming stripped 7 bases from V and 7 bases from J, with 10 bases between. This CDR3 region has 11 residues. As DNA, the CDR3 is TGTGCCAGCATGGTGGTCCATGAAGCTTTCTTT. Residues: CASMVVHEAFF.

The chain carries TRBV7-2 and TRBJ1-2, with unresolved D. This CDR3 spans 15 amino acids. The V gene lost 5 bases and the J gene lost 4 bases, with 17 bases spanning the gap. Germline V gene data show CDR1 as SGHTA and CDR2 as FQGNSA. DNA for the CDR3: TGTGCCAGCAGCCGGGCGGAGGGCGGCAGCTATGGCTACACCTTC. This translates into CASSRAEGGSYGYTF.

The V call is TRBV4-1, the J call TRBJ2-3; the D call may be TRBD1 or TRBD2 (6 bases each). Germline-derived CDR1 and CDR2 are MGHRA and YSYEKL. Trimming removed 0 bases at V and 5 bases at J, with 15 bases between. The CDR3 totals 16 residues. This CDR3 is CASSQEGGGRKDTQYF. As DNA, the CDR3 is TGCGCCAGCAGCCAAGAAGGAGGGGGGAGGAAAGATACGCAGTATTTT.

V is TRBV7-9 and J is TRBJ1-4; tentatively, D is TRBD1 (5 bases). The CDR3 runs to 13 residues. Germline CDR1 and CDR2: SEHNR and FQNEAQ (reference sequence). V was shortened by 5 bases and J by 5 bases, with 9 bases between the two germline ends. DNA for the CDR3: TGTGCCAGCAGCCGACAGTCAAATGAAAAACTGTTTTTT. Encoded protein: CASSRQSNEKLFF.

The chain's CDR3 is CASSFNRDRGASYGYTF. DNA for the CDR3: TGTGCCAGCAGCTTCAACCGGGACAGGGGGGCAAGCTATGGCTACACCTTC. This rearrangement joins TRBV7-2 to TRBJ1-2; 11 bases align to TRBD1. Germline V gives CDR1 SGHTA, CDR2 FQGNSA. The V segment lost 3 bases and the J segment 4 bases; nucleotides outside the gene matches: 10. The CDR3 is made up of 17 amino acids. The entire variable domain, with the rest obtained from reference TRBV7-2 and TRBJ1-2, is as follows: GAGVSQSPSNKVTEKGKDVELRCDPISGHTALYWYRQSLGQGLEFLIYFQGNSAPDKSGLPSDRFSAERTGGSVSTLTIQRTQQEDSAVYLCASSFNRDRGASYGYTFGSGTRLTVV.

J is TRBJ2-5 and V is TRBV10-2, with no clear D. This CDR3 is built from 13 residues. CDR1 is WSHSY and CDR2 is SAAADI in the germline V gene. Deletions cut 4 bases from V and 6 bases from J, with 12 bases between. CDR3 amino acids: CASSVQPGQTQYF. The CDR3 nucleotides read TGCGCCAGCAGTGTGCAGCCGGGCCAGACCCAGTACTTC.

This clone showed up just once. J is TRBJ1-6 and V is TRBV6-1; 8 nucleotides match TRBD1. V lost 7 bases, J lost 9 bases, and 5 bases stayed unmatched. Germline V gene data show CDR1 as MNHNS and CDR2 as SASEGT. CDR3 size: 13 residues. CDR3 protein: CASMDREFSPLHF. CDR3 DNA: TGTGCCAGCATGGACAGGGAATTTTCACCCCTCCACTTT.

This chain links TRBV9 with TRBJ1-1; 8 nucleotides match TRBD1. V was pared by 0 bases and J by 5 bases, with 6 bases of the junction left unmatched. This CDR3 has 15 amino acids. The germline V gene has CDR1 SGDLS and CDR2 YYNGEE. CDR3 in amino acids: CASSVEGRGLTEAFF. The CDR3 coding sequence is TGTGCCAGCAGCGTAGAGGGCAGGGGGCTGACTGAAGCTTTCTTT.

The rearrangement joins TRBV10-2 to TRBJ1-5; D unresolved. The germline V gene encodes CDR1 WSHSY and CDR2 SAAADI. This CDR3 has 13 residues. V lost 1 base and J lost 1, with 2 bases in between. The CDR3 DNA is TGCGCCAGCAGTGAGTTAAGCAATCAGCCCCAGCATTTT. It is translated as CASSELSNQPQHF.